This T cell receptor (beta chain) was retrieved from a study of identical twins. Study results and caveats: Donors were not followed over many years; analysis was cross-sectional.

Donors uniformly comprised healthy Caucasians. This clonotype has a count of ten or more. No antigen is known for it. Carrying unique molecular identifiers, the cDNA also gained a universal primer site through template switching. TCRdb ran MiXCR on the 5' RACE reads and lists one entry per CDR3 protein. Altogether 460,000 or so distinct CDR3 sequences are present, about 14% being singletons, with the ten largest covering roughly 0.56%. The V gene's germline CDR1 is SGHAT and CDR2 FQNNGV. V was pared by 3 bases and J by 6 bases, with 5 bases of the junction left unmatched. The CDR3 is 14 amino acids. These data also featured in a second study, about yellow fever vaccine responses in identical twins.

The genes are TRBV11-2 and TRBJ2-1; 7 bases agree with TRBD2. Sequences were obtained from CD4+ T cells sorted from blood. The receptor comes from a woman aged 18-29 years in good health. As DNA, the CDR3 is TGTGCCAGCAGCTTGCGGGAGAGAAGCAATGAGCAGTTCTTC. Protein product: CASSLRERSNEQFF.